The present T cell receptor (beta chain) was sequenced within a study of cytomegalovirus exposure and HLA in healthy donors. General study points: Confirmation in vitro established that a few CMV-associated chains were specific for CMV antigens. Associated with cytomegalovirus, according to the listing, were 150 to 200 TCR beta chains.

This clone showed up just once. The antigen is undetermined. CDR1 SGHDT and CDR2 YYEEEE come from the germline V gene. Trimming removed 4 bases from V and 8 bases from J, with 9 bases in between. The CDR3 has 11 residues. PCR was performed using 60 Vbeta and 13 Jbeta primers. Original data processing: Later, roughly 80 million unique TCR beta chains were counted in an analysis, and approximately 10 million of them were shared. Method: immunoSEQ multiplex PCR; TCRdb's copy keeps in-frame clones and lacks some. The V and J calls and clone size come from that table; D and trimming were worked out from the DNA. The sample records approximately 190,000 clones, roughly 74% being singletons.

The clonotype comes from a woman in her thirties in good health and CMV-seropositive. Sequenced: PBMCs. The rearrangement uses TRBV5-6 and TRBJ1-1, with D possibly TRBD1 on 5 matching bases. CDR3 DNA: TGTGCCAGCAGCGGAAACAGGGAAGCTTTCTTT. It translates to CASSGNREAFF.